The next 2 T cell receptor beta chains were all read from a single sample in a study of blood T cell repertoires in COVID-19 (dated by TCRdb to the early 2020s). Library creation used the immunoSEQ multiplex PCR assay. As stored in TCRdb, this immuneACCESS dataset retains in-frame rearrangements with V and J assigned. A fraction of the clones does not appear; measured against another copy, unresolved V genes explain less than half of the discrepancy, and the remainder lacks a known reason. This sample lists approximately 230,000 clones; around 84% were detected once. The ten most abundant clones make up approximately 20% of the sample. The sequencing sample was made of peripheral blood. These receptors were taken from a man aged 25-45 years with active or convalescent COVID-19.

The V gene is TRBV10-3, the J gene TRBJ1-1, with no clear D. Germline V lookup: CDR1 ENHRY, CDR2 SYGVKD. The germline V and J ends were trimmed by 10 bases and 3 bases, with 9 bases remaining between them. The CDR3 runs 11 residues. CDR3 sequence (DNA): TGTGCCACCCAGAGGGACACTGAAGCTTTCTTT. It codes for CATQRDTEAFF.

The chain links TRBV28 to TRBJ2-5, with 7 positions matching TRBD2. The CDR3 totals 14 residues. In germline, CDR1 is MDHEN, CDR2 SYDVKM. V was pared by 6 bases and J by 4 bases, with 8 bases of the junction left unmatched. DNA for the CDR3: TGTGCCAGCAGGCCCCCGGGGGGTCGAGAGACCCAGTACTTC. Its translation: CASRPPGGRETQYF.